This TCR beta chain was sequenced during a study of T cell responses to AZD1222 COVID-19 vaccine (dated by TCRdb to about 2021). About the study as a whole: TCR sequencing was performed for 230 to 250 trial participants, of whom around 200 were given two doses of AZD1222 and approximately 26 were given two doses of MenACWY control vaccine. Trial participants were enrolled by age into 18-55, 56-69 and 70-plus year subgroups, with around 140, 26 and 57 TCR-sequenced participants respectively.

Overall results and qualifications from the work: Vaccine-associated CD4 TCRs spanned the whole spike protein, with dominant responses in regions 160-218 and 743-854. Reportedly, close to half of the unique spike-specific TCRs recognized epitopes lying outside the regions that are mutated in the B.1.351 and B.1.1.7 variants. In the small 56-69-year group, the increase in depth fell short of significance, most likely because of low power. Conclusions about previously exposed vaccinees were limited because only six AZD1222 recipients were SARS-CoV-2 seropositive at baseline. Spike-specific TCR breadth and depth rose significantly after two AZD1222 doses compared with day 0 and with MenACWY recipients. Because no day 14 peak-response samples were available, the repertoires could be characterized only after the peak T cell response. Most participants were white British and females outnumbered males, and the authors suggested that clonal diversity may have been underestimated.

Reading the label with the study, this specimen's time point is: baseline before first vaccination. The treatment or condition label for this specimen denotes: meningococcal conjugate vaccine given as trial control. Vaccinee samples came from UK trials COV001 and COV002, including a single-blind randomized controlled phase 2/3 trial of AZD1222 (ChAdOx1 nCoV-19) in healthy adults. For TCRbeta chain sequencing, PBMC samples from trial participants were taken at day 0 and at day 28 after the second dose. The CDR3 regions of human TCRbeta chains were analyzed by immunosequencing. Turning to the authors' computational methods: Repertoire TCRs were matched against a reference library of SARS-CoV-2-specific TCRs generated with the MIRA antigen-specificity platform. Breadth was defined as the fraction of unique TCRs that were SARS-CoV-2-associated. Depth was defined as the fraction of total T cells that were SARS-CoV-2-associated. Using the MIRA data, each spike-specific TCR was assigned both to the spike region to which the TCR was reactive and to a CD4 or CD8 class. Log10-transformed breadth and depth values were compared by one-way ANOVA with Sidak's multiple comparisons tests. TCRdb limited this immuneACCESS table to in-frame rearrangements with V and J called. A share of clones is missing; checked studies link under half to unresolved V genes, and the rest is unexplained. V, J and clone size derive from that table, while D and trimming were established from the DNA sequence. The sample has 200,000 or so clones on record, 75% to 90% of them singletons. The ten largest clones take up about 2.5% of the sample.

From the cysteine up to the phenylalanine, the CDR3 has a length of 16 residues. Of the read, only the CDR3 DNA is kept; its 48 bases are in frame from base 1. CDR1 and CDR2 are read off the germline V gene (reference sequence) as LNHDA and SQIVND. V loses 4 bases, J loses 3 bases, and the germline ends lie 18 bases apart. Regarding this clone: What antigen it recognizes has not been identified. Base qualities are not at hand, and no much larger clone is one base apart.

This sequence originates from an adult in good health. The starting material was peripheral blood, obtained on day 0 of MenACWY control vaccination. The chain joins TRBV19 to TRBJ1-2; the D gene is perhaps TRBD1, from 6 matching bases. DNA sequence: TGTGCCAGTAGTAAGGCCGGCGGGGGGCGCGACTATGGCTACACCTTC. Its amino acids are CASSKAGGGRDYGYTF. Reference TRBV19 and TRBJ1-2 proteins supply the regions before and after the CDR3; the full variable domain is: DGGITQSPKYLFRKEGQNVTLSCEQNLNHDAMYWYRQDPGQGLRLIYYSQIVNDFQKGDIAEGYSVSREKKESFPLTVTSAQKNPTAFYLCASSKAGGGRDYGYTFGSGTRLTVV.